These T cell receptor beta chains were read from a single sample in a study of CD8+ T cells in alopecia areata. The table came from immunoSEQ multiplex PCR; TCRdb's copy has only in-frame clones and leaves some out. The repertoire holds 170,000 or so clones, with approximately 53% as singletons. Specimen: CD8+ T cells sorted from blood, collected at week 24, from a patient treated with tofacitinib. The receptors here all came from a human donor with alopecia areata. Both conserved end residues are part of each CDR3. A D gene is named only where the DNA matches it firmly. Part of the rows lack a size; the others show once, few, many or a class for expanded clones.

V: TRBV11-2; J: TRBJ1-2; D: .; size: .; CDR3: CASSSRGAGEFYGYTF; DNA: TGTGCCAGCAGCTCCAGAGGGGCTGGCGAGTTCTATGGCTACACCTTC
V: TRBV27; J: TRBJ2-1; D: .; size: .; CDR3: CASSGPAIKNEQFF; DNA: TGTGCCAGCAGCGGTCCGGCGATTAAGAATGAGCAGTTCTTC
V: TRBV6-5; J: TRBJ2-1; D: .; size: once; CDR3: CASSSPGGHDNEQFF; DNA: TGTGCCAGCAGTTCCCCTGGGGGGCACGACAATGAGCAGTTCTTC
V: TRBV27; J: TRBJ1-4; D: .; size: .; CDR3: CASSLQGGREKLFF; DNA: TGTGCCAGCAGTTTACAGGGTGGAAGGGAAAAACTGTTTTTT
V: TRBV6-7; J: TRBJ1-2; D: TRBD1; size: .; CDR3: CASRMTGLDGYTF; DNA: TGTGCCAGCAGAATGACAGGGCTCGATGGCTACACCTTC
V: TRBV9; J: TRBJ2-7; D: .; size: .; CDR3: CASSVGGDLGRYEQYF; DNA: TGTGCCAGCAGCGTAGGAGGGGACCTGGGACGCTACGAGCAGTACTTC
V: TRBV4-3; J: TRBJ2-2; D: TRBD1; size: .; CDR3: CASSRDSMNTGELFF; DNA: TGCGCCAGCAGCCGGGACAGCATGAACACCGGGGAGCTGTTTTTT
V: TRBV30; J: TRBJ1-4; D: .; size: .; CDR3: CAWRTATNEKLFF; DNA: TGTGCCTGGAGGACCGCAACTAATGAAAAACTGTTTTTT
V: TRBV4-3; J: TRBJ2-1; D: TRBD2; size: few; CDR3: CASSQAPSGGDNEQFF; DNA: TGCGCCAGCAGCCAAGCGCCTAGCGGGGGGGACAATGAGCAGTTCTTC
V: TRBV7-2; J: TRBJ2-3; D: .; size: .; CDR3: CASSLVGPPNTDTQYF; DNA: TGTGCCAGCAGCTTAGTGGGCCCACCGAACACAGATACGCAGTATTTT
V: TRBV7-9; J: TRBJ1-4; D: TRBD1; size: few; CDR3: CASSADRVNEKLFF; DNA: TGTGCCAGCAGCGCCGACAGGGTAAATGAAAAACTGTTTTTT
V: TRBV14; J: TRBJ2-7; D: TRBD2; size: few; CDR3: CASSDSGAGWSSYEQYF; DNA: TGTGCCAGCAGCGACAGTGGAGCGGGGTGGAGCTCCTACGAGCAGTACTTC
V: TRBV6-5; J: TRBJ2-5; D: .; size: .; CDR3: CASSPDGLGETQYF; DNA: TGTGCCAGCAGTCCCGACGGGTTGGGCGAGACCCAGTACTTC
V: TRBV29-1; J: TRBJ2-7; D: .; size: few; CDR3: CSVELAGSNYEQYF; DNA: TGCAGCGTTGAACTGGCAGGGTCGAACTACGAGCAGTACTTC
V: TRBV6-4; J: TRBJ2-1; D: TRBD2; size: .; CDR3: CASSEGTSGYNEQFF; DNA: TGTGCCAGCAGTGAGGGGACTAGCGGGTACAATGAGCAGTTCTTC
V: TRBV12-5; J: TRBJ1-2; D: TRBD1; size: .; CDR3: CASGHGQGNPYGYTF; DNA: TGTGCTAGTGGCCACGGACAGGGCAACCCCTATGGCTACACCTTC
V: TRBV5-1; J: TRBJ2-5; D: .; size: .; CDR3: CASSPPGREKETQYF; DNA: TGCGCCAGCAGCCCCCCGGGTAGAGAAAAAGAGACCCAGTACTTC
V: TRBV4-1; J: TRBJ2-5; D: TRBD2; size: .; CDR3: CASSQDQAGGIQETQYF; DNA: TGCGCCAGCAGCCAAGATCAGGCCGGGGGGATACAAGAGACCCAGTACTTC
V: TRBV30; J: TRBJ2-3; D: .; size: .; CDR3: CAWSVLDSTDTQYF; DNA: TGTGCCTGGAGTGTATTGGACTCAACAGATACGCAGTATTTT
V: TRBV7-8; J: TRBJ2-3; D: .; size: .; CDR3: CASSFARSFDRLLDTQYF; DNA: TGTGCCAGCAGCTTCGCAAGAAGTTTCGACCGGCTATTAGATACGCAGTATTTT
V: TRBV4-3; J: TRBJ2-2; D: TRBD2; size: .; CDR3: CASSQTSGGVTGELFF; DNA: TGCGCCAGCAGCCAGACTAGCGGGGGCGTTACCGGGGAGCTGTTTTTT
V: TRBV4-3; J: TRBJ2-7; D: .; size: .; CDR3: CASSQVFPGSSYEQYF; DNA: TGCGCCAGCAGCCAAGTTTTTCCAGGGAGCTCCTACGAGCAGTACTTC
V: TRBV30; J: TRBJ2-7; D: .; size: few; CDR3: CAWDGRGGEQYF; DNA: TGTGCCTGGGACGGCAGGGGCGGCGAGCAGTACTTC
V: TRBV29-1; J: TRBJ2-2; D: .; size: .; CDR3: CSVDRFGELFF; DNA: TGCAGCGTTGATAGATTCGGGGAGCTGTTTTTT
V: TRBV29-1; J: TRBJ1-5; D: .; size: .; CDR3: CSSYVEPQHF; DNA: TGCAGCTCCTACGTGGAGCCCCAGCATTTT
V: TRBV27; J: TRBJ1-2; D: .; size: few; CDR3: CASSIRGPGLYGYTF; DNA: TGTGCCAGCAGCATTAGGGGACCGGGACTCTATGGCTACACCTTC
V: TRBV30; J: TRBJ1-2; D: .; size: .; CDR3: CAWVNGQGGYTF; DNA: TGTGCCTGGGTTAATGGCCAGGGTGGCTACACCTTC
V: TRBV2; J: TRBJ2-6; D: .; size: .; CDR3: CASSGSGLGANVLTF; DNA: TGTGCCAGCAGCGGTAGTGGGTTGGGGGCCAACGTCCTGACTTTC
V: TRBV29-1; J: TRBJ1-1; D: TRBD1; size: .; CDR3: CSVGGTGVHMNTEAFF; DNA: TGCAGCGTTGGAGGGACAGGGGTCCACATGAACACTGAAGCTTTCTTT
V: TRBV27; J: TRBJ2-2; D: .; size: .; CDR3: CASSLQRGAGELFF; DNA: TGTGCCAGCAGTTTACAGAGGGGCGCCGGGGAGCTGTTTTTT
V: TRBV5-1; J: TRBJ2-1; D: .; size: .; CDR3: CASSLGAGSYNEQFF; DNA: TGCGCCAGCAGCTTGGGAGCGGGCTCCTACAATGAGCAGTTCTTC
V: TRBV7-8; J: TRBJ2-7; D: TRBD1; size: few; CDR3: CASSLGTGISYEQYF; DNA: TGTGCCAGCAGCTTAGGGACAGGGATTTCCTACGAGCAGTACTTC
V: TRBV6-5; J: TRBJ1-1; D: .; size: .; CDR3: CASSYSIGESNTEAFF; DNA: TGTGCCAGCAGTTATTCCATAGGGGAGTCCAACACTGAAGCTTTCTTT
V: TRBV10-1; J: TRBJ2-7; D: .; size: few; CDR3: CASSGSSYEQYF; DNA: TGCGCCAGCAGTGGAAGTTCCTACGAGCAGTACTTC
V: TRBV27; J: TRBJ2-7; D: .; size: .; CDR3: CASSLWASKPSYEQYF; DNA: TGTGCCAGCAGTTTATGGGCCAGCAAGCCCTCCTACGAGCAGTACTTC
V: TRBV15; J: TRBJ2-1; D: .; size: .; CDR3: CATSRAEVTEQFF; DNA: TGTGCCACCAGCAGGGCCGAAGTTACAGAGCAGTTCTTC
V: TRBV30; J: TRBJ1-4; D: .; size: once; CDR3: CAWTPGGEKLFF; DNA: TGTGCCTGGACCCCCGGGGGTGAAAAACTGTTTTTT
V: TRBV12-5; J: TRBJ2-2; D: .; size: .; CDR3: CASGLTGELFF; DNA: TGTGCTAGTGGTTTGACCGGGGAGCTGTTTTTT
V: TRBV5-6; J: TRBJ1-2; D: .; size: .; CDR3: CASSFLGGYTF; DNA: TGTGCCAGCAGCTTTTTGGGGGGCTACACCTTC